Following are 25 T cell receptor beta chains from one sample sequenced in a study of blood T cells in healthy people across ages. For the second PCR, which ran for roughly 6 to 12 cycles, a sample-barcoded 5' primer and a J-beta primer mix were used. TCRdb independently ran MiXCR on the 5' RACE reads; one entry per CDR3 protein. Of about 900,000 distinct CDR3 sequences in the sample, about 62% were seen once. Sequenced material: blood. The receptors were sampled from a man younger than 45 in good health.

This chain joins TRBV10-3 and TRBJ2-7; D unclear. The germline V and J ends were trimmed by 2 bases and 3 bases, with 11 bases remaining between them. Germline CDR1 ENHRY, CDR2 SYGVKD. The CDR3 loop spans 14 amino acids. The CDR3 region has the DNA TGTGCCATCAGTGAGACTACAGAGTACTACGAGCAGTACTTC. It codes for CAISETTEYYEQYF.

This chain uses TRBV6-5 with TRBJ2-5, with D maybe TRBD1 (5 bases). The CDR3 runs to 17 residues. Per germline, CDR1 MNHEY and CDR2 SVGAGI. V was clipped by 6 bases and J by 3 bases, with 23 bases between them. The CDR3 sequence: CASRSSQGLGPKETQYF. CDR3 bases: TGTGCCAGCAGATCCTCCCAGGGCCTAGGCCCGAAAGAGACCCAGTACTTC.

The V and J genes are TRBV9 and TRBJ2-1; the match to TRBD2 covers 10 bases. The V segment lost 2 bases and the J segment 6 bases; nucleotides outside the gene matches: 8. The CDR3 length is 16 residues. Per germline, CDR1 SGDLS and CDR2 YYNGEE. The CDR3 nucleotides read TGTGCCAGCAGCGTGAGCGGGGGGGCCATTGGCAATGAGCAGTTCTTC. This gives the protein CASSVSGGAIGNEQFF.

The V gene is TRBV6-1, the J gene TRBJ2-4; tentative D call: TRBD2 (6 bases). The CDR3 is 13 amino acids. CDR1 is MNHNS, CDR2 SASEGT, per germline. V was shortened by 4 bases and J by 6 bases, with 10 bases between the two germline ends. CDR3 sequence reads: CASSGASANIQYF. The CDR3 DNA sequence: TGTGCCAGCAGTGGGGCTAGCGCAAACATTCAGTACTTC.

A few counts support this clonotype. This sequence joins TRBV9 and TRBJ2-7; TRBD2 might be the D (5 bases). Trimming removed 2 bases from V and 3 bases from J, with 15 bases in between. CDR1 and CDR2 (germline): SGDLS, YYNGEE. This CDR3 spans 15 amino acids. As DNA, the CDR3 is TGTGCCAGCAGCGTTGCCCGGGGAATTGGCTACGAGCAGTACTTC. It is translated as CASSVARGIGYEQYF.

The V call is TRBV12-3 or TRBV12-4, the J call TRBJ2-5; D unresolved. The CDR3 consists of 13 residues. V was shortened by 4 bases and J by 5 bases, with 11 bases between the two germline ends. This CDR3 is CASSSGQEETQYF. The CDR3 coding sequence is TGTGCCAGCAGTTCCGGGCAGGAGGAGACCCAGTACTTC.

This chain joins TRBV10-3 and TRBJ2-3, with D maybe TRBD1 (5 bases). V was cut by 7 bases and J by 6 bases, with 11 bases left in between. This CDR3 is built from 12 residues. Per the germline V gene, CDR1 is ENHRY and CDR2 is SYGVKD. CDR3 nucleotides: TGTGCCATCAATCAGGGATCGGATACGCAGTATTTT. This sequence encodes CAINQGSDTQYF.

The rearrangement links TRBV4-3 to TRBJ2-1, with D possibly TRBD2 on 6 matching bases. V was clipped by 0 bases and J by 5 bases, with 20 bases between them. The CDR3 consists of 18 residues. Germline assignment: CDR1 LGHNA and CDR2 YSLEER. The CDR3 protein is CASSQDFGSGFWDNEQFF. The DNA for the CDR3 is TGCGCCAGCAGCCAAGATTTCGGGAGCGGGTTTTGGGACAATGAGCAGTTCTTC.

The V and J genes are TRBV4-2 and TRBJ2-7; TRBD1 matches 10 bases. The germline CDR1 and CDR2 sequences are LGHNA and YNFKEQ. V gave up 0 bases and J gave up 0 bases; unmatched junction bases: 8. The CDR3 length is 18 residues. DNA of the CDR3: TGTGCCAGCAGCCAAGATCGGGGGGGACAGGGGAGCTCCTACGAGCAGTACTTC. Protein: CASSQDRGGQGSSYEQYF.

The genes are TRBV20-1 and TRBJ2-7, with 8 bases aligning to TRBD1. Germline-derived CDR1 and CDR2 are DFQATT and SNEGSKA (reference sequence). The CDR3 has 14 residues. Unmatched junction bases numbered 12, after V lost 6 bases and J lost 5 bases. CDR3 sequence (DNA): TGCAGTGCCCGGACAGGGTATACGGGCGACGAGCAGTACTTC. This translates into CSARTGYTGDEQYF.

V usage is TRBV9 and J usage is TRBJ2-3; a weak D match, TRBD1 (5 bases). V lost 0 bases to trimming and J lost 4 bases, with 12 bases between them. There are 15 residues in the CDR3. Germline CDR1 SGDLS, CDR2 YYNGEE. The CDR3 loop is CASSVEAGWSDTQYF. The DNA for the CDR3 is TGTGCCAGCAGCGTAGAGGCAGGGTGGTCAGATACGCAGTATTTT.

J is TRBJ2-2 and V is TRBV10-3, with 9 bases fitting TRBD1. Trimming at V came to 7 bases and at J to 7 bases, leaving 7 bases not matched to a gene. In germline, CDR1 is ENHRY, CDR2 SYGVKD. CDR3 length equals 14 residues. The CDR3 nucleotides read TGTGCCATCAAGGGGACAGGGAGAAACGGGGAGCTGTTTTTT. Translating gives CAIKGTGRNGELFF.

This clonotype was counted between two and nine times. The J gene is TRBJ2-1, the V gene TRBV24-1; D perhaps matches TRBD2 (5 bases). The CDR3 length is 12 residues. Germline assignment: CDR1 KGHDR and CDR2 SFDVKD. V gave up 4 bases and J gave up 8 bases, with 8 bases separating them. CDR3 loop: CATSETRDEQFF. The CDR3 coding sequence is TGTGCCACCAGTGAAACTAGAGATGAGCAGTTCTTC.

The rearrangement links TRBV25-1 to TRBJ1-5; D possibly corresponds to TRBD1 (5 bases). This CDR3 comprises 13 residues. Trimming cost V 3 bases and J 6 bases, with 9 bases left between them. The germline CDR1 and CDR2 sequences are MGHDK and SYGVNS. The CDR3 DNA follows: TGTGCCAGCAGTGAGGGGGTTACTCAGCCCCAGCATTTT. It translates to CASSEGVTQPQHF.

In its sample, this clonotype was seen many times. The chain combines TRBV12-3 or TRBV12-4 with TRBJ2-7; the D gene is possibly TRBD2 (6 bases). The CDR3 contains 12 residues. Trimming removed 6 bases from V and 4 bases from J, with 10 bases in between. In DNA form, the CDR3 reads TGTGCCAGCAGCCCACGGGGGTACGAGCAGTACTTC. Translated, it gives CASSPRGYEQYF.

V gene TRBV29-1 combines with J gene TRBJ2-5, with a weak D call TRBD2 (5 bases). Looked up from germline, CDR1 is SQVTM and CDR2 is ANQGSEA. V lost 7 bases and J 1 base, leaving 7 bases between the germline ends. The CDR3 loop spans 11 amino acids. This CDR3 reads CSAGCQETQYF. The DNA of the CDR3 is TGCAGCGCGGGGTGCCAAGAGACCCAGTACTTC.

This clonotype was recorded once. CDR3 region: CASSHTDRPSTDTQYF. CDR3 coding DNA: TGTGCCAGCAGTCATACGGACCGACCTAGCACAGATACGCAGTATTTT. The chain links TRBV12-3 or TRBV12-4 to TRBJ2-3; D gene ambiguous. V was cut by 5 bases and J by 0 bases, with 15 bases left in between. The CDR3 sequence is 16 residues long.

The chain has TRBV6-5 and TRBJ1-5; D is perhaps TRBD1 (6 bases). Trimming left V 2 bases short and J 2 bases short, with 10 bases between. CDR3 length equals 15 residues. The germline CDR1 and CDR2 sequences are MNHEY and SVGAGI. The CDR3 DNA is TGTGCCAGCAGTTACCGCAGGGGAGGCAATCAGCCCCAGCATTTT. Amino acids: CASSYRRGGNQPQHF.

This chain connects TRBV7-2 to TRBJ1-2; no reliable D call. The V gene lost 5 bases and the J gene lost 4 bases, with 8 bases spanning the gap. Germline values: CDR1 SGHTA, CDR2 FQGNSA. The CDR3 runs 12 residues. This CDR3 reads CASSKPSYGYTF. DNA for the CDR3: TGTGCCAGCAGCAAGCCATCCTATGGCTACACCTTC.

The chain carries TRBV29-1 and TRBJ2-6; 7 nucleotides match TRBD1. This CDR3 spans 14 amino acids. CDR1 SQVTM and CDR2 ANQGSEA come from the germline V gene. J was trimmed by 2 bases and V by 7 bases; bases with no gene match: 5. The CDR3 nucleotides read TGCAGCGCAAAAGGGACAGCTGGGGCCAACGTCCTGACTTTC. Encoded protein: CSAKGTAGANVLTF.

The chain joins TRBV29-1 to TRBJ2-5; the D call may be TRBD1 or TRBD2 (6 bases each). The CDR3 sequence is 11 residues long. The V gene's germline CDR1 is SQVTM and CDR2 ANQGSEA. The CDR3: CRHTGRETQYF. CDR3 sequence (DNA): TGCAGACACACAGGGAGGGAGACCCAGTACTTC.

The rearrangement uses TRBV29-1 and TRBJ2-5; 8 positions agree with TRBD1. The J call may be in error: the DNA end matches TRBJ2-7 better. The CDR3 extends over 11 amino acids. Germline V lookup: CDR1 SQVTM, CDR2 ANQGSEA. CDR3 in DNA: TGCAGCGTCAGGACAGGGTACGAGCAGTACTTC. Translated, it gives CSVRTGYEQYF.

The V gene is TRBV6-1, the J gene TRBJ2-4; D call uncertain. This CDR3 contains 12 residues. Trimming cost V 7 bases and J 1 base, with 5 bases left between them. Per germline, CDR1 MNHNS and CDR2 SASEGT. As DNA, the CDR3 is TGTGCCAGCATTAGGGCCAAAAACATTCAGTACTTC. This sequence encodes CASIRAKNIQYF.

This clonotype has only one observation. The gene calls are TRBV4-3 and TRBJ2-3; TRBD2 aligns across 12 bases. The V gene end was trimmed by 0 bases and the J gene end by 4 bases; junction bases not matched to a gene: 5. Looked up from germline, CDR1 is LGHNA and CDR2 is YSLEER. The CDR3 covers 17 residues. The CDR3 is CASSQDSLAGGPDTQYF. CDR3 coding DNA: TGCGCCAGCAGCCAAGATAGCCTAGCGGGGGGGCCAGATACGCAGTATTTT.

The chain couples TRBV6-5 to TRBJ2-1; TRBD1 agrees at 8 bases. The CDR3 has 12 amino acids. Trimming removed 4 bases from V and 8 bases from J; junction bases left unmatched: 1. Per germline, CDR1 MNHEY and CDR2 SVGAGI. The CDR3 DNA follows: TGTGCCAGCAGTTGGACAGGGTATGAGCAGTTCTTC. This codes for CASSWTGYEQFF.